Listed here are 20 T cell receptor beta chains from one sample, sequenced in a study of blood T cell repertoires in COVID-19. Method: immunoSEQ multiplex PCR; TCRdb's copy keeps in-frame clones and lacks some. Of 400,000 to 450,000 clones listed, around 89% were seen once; the top ten hold roughly 1.6%. Sequenced sample: peripheral blood. The source of these receptors is a woman aged 40 to 50 with COVID-19, enrolled during active disease.

This sequence joins TRBV7-6 and TRBJ1-6, with D possibly TRBD1 on 5 matching bases. Germline lookup yields CDR1 SGHVS and CDR2 FNYEAQ. V was pared by 1 base and J by 6 bases, with 10 bases between. The CDR3 runs 15 residues. The CDR3 DNA follows: TGTGCCAGCAGCTTAGACCAGGGCCTTAATTCACCCCTCCACTTT. It translates to CASSLDQGLNSPLHF. The entire variable domain, with the rest obtained from reference TRBV7-6 and TRBJ1-6, is as follows: GAGVSQSPRYKVTKRGQDVALRCDPISGHVSLYWYRQALGQGPEFLTYFNYEAQQDKSGLPNDRFSAERPEGSISTLTIQRTEQRDSAMYRCASSLDQGLNSPLHFGNGTRLTVT.

The chain joins TRBV6-5 to TRBJ2-1, with 14 bases identical to TRBD2. J lost 8 bases, V lost 8 bases, and 5 bases had no gene match. CDR1 and CDR2 (germline): MNHEY, SVGAGI. This CDR3 comprises 14 residues. The chain's CDR3 is CASLGLAGAYEQFF. CDR3 DNA: TGTGCCAGCTTGGGACTAGCGGGAGCCTATGAGCAGTTCTTC.

This clone was counted a single time. The chain employs TRBV4-3 and TRBJ1-1; 7 bases match TRBD1. The CDR3 loop spans 15 amino acids. Unmatched junction bases numbered 7, after V lost 1 base and J lost 5 bases. Germline-derived CDR1 and CDR2 are LGHNA and YSLEER. CDR3 amino acids: CASSQGARGETEAFF. For the CDR3, the DNA is TGCGCCAGCAGCCAAGGGGCCAGGGGGGAGACTGAAGCTTTCTTT.

The rearrangement links TRBV27 to TRBJ1-1, with D uncertain. CDR3 length equals 14 residues. The germline V gene encodes CDR1 MNHEY and CDR2 SMNVEV (reference sequence). Trimming shortened V by 5 bases and J by 1 base, and 11 bases separated the two germline ends. The CDR3 DNA sequence: TGTGCCAGCAGTCGGACGGACTGGAACACTGAAGCTTTCTTT. Residues: CASSRTDWNTEAFF.

The genes are TRBV19 and TRBJ1-4; 8 nucleotides line up with TRBD1. The CDR3 extends over 15 amino acids. V lost 4 bases and J lost 5; bases outside the gene matches: 6. Germline CDR1 and CDR2: LNHDA and SQIVND (reference sequence). The DNA of the CDR3 is TGTGCCAGTAGTAGGGGGCGACAGGGGAATGAAAAACTGTTTTTT. As protein: CASSRGRQGNEKLFF.

The chain uses TRBV25-1 and TRBJ1-2; D remains ambiguous. The CDR3 extends over 13 amino acids. Germline V CDR1 and CDR2: MGHDK, SYGVNS. V shed 2 bases and J shed 4 bases, with 8 bases lying between them. DNA for the CDR3: TGTGCCAGCAGTGAAGGGCTCCGCTATGGCTACACCTTC. It translates to CASSEGLRYGYTF.

The rearrangement uses TRBV28 and TRBJ2-1, with TRBD2 matching over 8 bases. The CDR3 is 15 residues long. V lost 6 bases to trimming and J lost 4 bases; unmatched junction nucleotides: 8. Germline lookup yields CDR1 MDHEN and CDR2 SYDVKM. The CDR3 protein is CASRFPGGGYNEQFF. In DNA form, the CDR3 reads TGTGCCAGCAGGTTTCCGGGCGGGGGGTACAATGAGCAGTTCTTC.

The chain combines TRBV5-8 with TRBJ2-5; TRBD1 matches 7 bases. Germline loops: CDR1 SGHTS, CDR2 YDEGEE. V lost 0 bases, J lost 1 base, and 6 bases stayed unmatched. The CDR3 extends over 16 amino acids. The DNA for the CDR3 is TGTGCCAGCAGCTTGGGACAGGGACGATCCCAAGAGACCCAGTACTTC. Translated, it gives CASSLGQGRSQETQYF.

The V and J genes are TRBV19 and TRBJ2-3; 11 bases are a match to TRBD2. V gave up 1 base and J gave up 3 bases; unmatched junction bases: 3. The CDR3 loop spans 16 amino acids. CDR1 is LNHDA, CDR2 SQIVND, per germline (reference sequence). The CDR3 protein is CASSIVPSGRTDTQYF. DNA for the CDR3: TGTGCCAGTAGTATAGTCCCTAGCGGGAGGACAGATACGCAGTATTTT.

V and J are TRBV11-2 and TRBJ2-5; 9 nucleotides align to TRBD1. Germline values: CDR1 SGHAT, CDR2 FQNNGV. This CDR3 has 14 residues. V shed 5 bases, J shed 3 bases, and the junction held 4 bases outside the gene matches. CDR3 DNA sequence: TGTGCCAGCAGCGCCGGACAGGGGAAAGAGACCCAGTACTTC. Its translation: CASSAGQGKETQYF.

The CDR3 sequence is CASSVGRGRTGELFF. The CDR3, as DNA: TGTGCCAGCAGCGTAGGGAGGGGTAGAACCGGGGAGCTGTTTTTT. The genes are TRBV9 and TRBJ2-2; D may be TRBD2 (6 bases). CDR3 size: 15 residues. V lost 0 bases, J lost 5 bases, and 11 bases lay in between. Per the germline V gene, CDR1 is SGDLS and CDR2 is YYNGEE.

The V and J genes are TRBV9 and TRBJ2-5, with D perhaps TRBD2 (6 bases). The CDR3 is 13 residues long. With 0 bases removed from V and 5 bases from J, the gap between germline ends came to 8 bases. The V gene's germline CDR1 is SGDLS and CDR2 YYNGEE. The CDR3 loop is CASSVGGEETQYF. The CDR3 DNA reads TGTGCCAGCAGCGTAGGGGGGGAGGAGACCCAGTACTTC.

This chain links TRBV18 with TRBJ1-4; possibly TRBD1 for D (5 bases). CDR3 length equals 16 residues. V lost 2 bases and J lost 4, with 14 bases in between. Germline V gene sequence: CDR1 KGHSH, CDR2 LQKENI. The CDR3 protein is CASSPDMGLLNEKLFF. The DNA of the CDR3 is TGTGCCAGCTCACCAGATATGGGGCTGCTTAATGAAAAACTGTTTTTT.

The rearrangement uses TRBV6-2 or TRBV6-3 and TRBJ1-4, with a weak D call TRBD1 (5 bases). This CDR3 is 16 amino acids long. The germline V and J ends were trimmed by 2 bases and 5 bases, with 15 bases remaining between them. Germline V CDR1 and CDR2: MNHEY, SVGEGT. CDR3 in amino acids: CASSYAGTGGNEKLFF. The CDR3 DNA reads as TGTGCCAGCAGTTACGCGGGGACCGGGGGAAATGAAAAACTGTTTTTT.

Here the CDR3 reads CASSHIGELISGNTIYF. The CDR3 DNA reads TGTGCCAGCAGCCACATTGGGGAGTTGATCTCTGGAAACACCATATATTTT. The chain employs TRBV7-9 and TRBJ1-3; D gene unclear. With 5 bases removed from V and 0 bases from J, the gap between germline ends came to 17 bases. CDR1 is SEHNR, CDR2 FQNEAQ, per germline (reference sequence). CDR3 length: 17 amino acids.

V usage is TRBV7-9 and J usage is TRBJ2-3; 7 bases agree with TRBD1. The CDR3 has 12 amino acids. Germline V gene data show CDR1 as SEHNR and CDR2 as FQNEAQ (reference sequence). V lost 1 base, J lost 9 bases, and 1 base stayed unmatched. CDR3 sequence: CASSLVGGTQYF. For the CDR3, the DNA is TGTGCCAGCAGCTTAGTAGGGGGCACGCAGTATTTT.

The chain uses TRBV12-5 and TRBJ1-1; D remains unclear. The CDR3 totals 12 residues. The germline V gene encodes CDR1 LGHNT and CDR2 FRNRAP. The germline V and J ends were trimmed by 2 bases and 6 bases, with 7 bases remaining between them. The CDR3 DNA reads as TGTGCTAGTGGTTTGCGAGTGGCTGAAGCTTTCTTT. Translating it yields CASGLRVAEAFF.

In this sample, this clone turned up a few times. Different DNA sequences within this sample yield the same CDR3. The V and J genes are TRBV29-1 and TRBJ1-1; D is undetermined. From germline, CDR1 is SQVTM and CDR2 ANQGSEA. The CDR3 has 11 amino acids. Between the trimmed V and J ends, which lost 4 bases and 4 bases, there was a span of 7 bases. CDR3 loop: CSVGGGTEAFF. DNA of the CDR3: TGCAGCGTTGGGGGAGGCACTGAAGCTTTCTTT.

J is TRBJ1-2 and V is TRBV28; 11 bases agree with TRBD1. The CDR3 has 15 residues. Germline CDR1 is MDHEN and CDR2 is SYDVKM. V was pared by 8 bases and J by 8 bases, with 13 bases of the junction left unmatched. The CDR3 here is CASGTGGVESRGYTF. In DNA, the CDR3 is TGTGCCAGCGGGACAGGGGGAGTGGAGTCGCGGGGCTACACCTTC.

The rearrangement joins TRBV10-3 to TRBJ1-1; TRBD1 matches at 8 bases. Germline-derived CDR1 and CDR2 are ENHRY and SYGVKD. V dropped 8 bases and J dropped 10; count of bases not matched to a gene: 15. The CDR3 runs 14 residues. CDR3 sequence: CAIRGADRGELAFF. CDR3 coding DNA: TGTGCCATCCGGGGGGCCGACAGGGGCGAGCTAGCTTTCTTT.